Listed here are 28 T cell receptor beta chains from one sample, sequenced in a study of identifying expanded T cells in peripheral blood. Generated by immunoSEQ multiplex PCR, the TCRdb table keeps only in-frame clones and is missing some. The table has approximately 90,000 clones, about 88% seen once. Source material: blood. Source of these receptors: a person between 18 and 75 years old in good health.

The gene calls are TRBV7-7 and TRBJ2-2; D unclear. The CDR3 has 15 residues. Germline V gene sequence: CDR1 SSHAT, CDR2 FNYEAQ (reference sequence). The V end lost 1 base, the J end lost 1 base, and 7 bases lay between the germline ends. CDR3 amino acids: CASSLDGLNTGELFF. The CDR3 bases are TGTGCCAGCAGCTTAGACGGGTTGAACACCGGGGAGCTGTTTTTT.

This clone was seen once. The chain has TRBV2 and TRBJ2-6, with D hard to call. There are 15 residues in the CDR3. The V gene lost 1 base and the J gene lost 0 bases, with 4 bases spanning the gap. In germline, CDR1 is SNHLY, CDR2 FYNNEI. The CDR3 DNA follows: TGTGCCAGCAGTGAAGAGGGCTCTGGGGCCAACGTCCTGACTTTC. The encoded protein is CASSEEGSGANVLTF. The full variable domain, with the rest looked up from reference TRBV2 and TRBJ2-6, is EPEVTQTPSHQVTQMGQEVILRCVPISNHLYFYWYRQILGQKVEFLVSFYNNEISEKSEIFDDQFSVERPDGSNFTLKIRSTKLEDSAMYFCASSEEGSGANVLTFGAGSRLTVL.

This chain links TRBV18 with TRBJ2-1; the match to TRBD2 covers 8 bases. This CDR3 is built from 17 residues. J lost 4 bases, V lost 4 bases, and 12 bases had no gene match. The germline V gene has CDR1 KGHSH and CDR2 LQKENI. Here the CDR3 reads CASSLRRWREEYNEQFF. CDR3 in DNA: TGTGCCAGCTCACTTAGGCGGTGGCGGGAGGAATACAATGAGCAGTTCTTC. Looking up the rest from reference TRBV18 and TRBJ2-1 gives the full variable domain: NAGVMQNPRHLVRRRGQEARLRCSPMKGHSHVYWYRQLPEEGLKFMVYLQKENIIDESGMPKERFSAEFPKEGPSILRIQQVVRGDSAAYFCASSLRRWREEYNEQFFGPGTRLTVL.

The chain uses TRBV6-1 and TRBJ2-5, with D maybe TRBD1 (7 bases). The CDR3 is 14 residues long. Germline V gene data show CDR1 as MNHNS and CDR2 as SASEGT. Trimming pared 6 bases from V and 1 base from J, leaving 12 bases between. CDR3 DNA: TGTGCCAGCAGGGGACAGACTAGCCAAGAGACCCAGTACTTC. Translating gives CASRGQTSQETQYF.

The chain employs TRBV7-3 and TRBJ2-1; D possibly uses TRBD1 or TRBD2 (5 bases each). This CDR3 contains 13 residues. CDR1 is SGHTA, CDR2 FQGTGA, per germline. The germline V and J ends were trimmed by 5 bases and 15 bases, with 20 bases remaining between them. CDR3 in DNA: TGTGCCAGCAGCCCGGACGGGGCCAGGGATCCGTTCTTC. Its protein product is CASSPDGARDPFF.

The rearrangement uses TRBV5-6 and TRBJ2-2; D possibly uses TRBD1 or TRBD2 (7 bases each). The CDR3 sequence is 17 residues long. The V end was cut by 3 bases, the J end by 7 bases, with 22 bases between. CDR1 and CDR2 (germline): SGHDT, YYEEEE. The CDR3 DNA is TGTGCCAGCAGCTCCCCCTTCAGGGGGAGGGCCGTCGGGGAGCTGTTTTTT. It translates to CASSSPFRGRAVGELFF.

The CDR3 reads CASSYDLLSYTF. The CDR3 bases are TGTGCCAGCAGTTACGACCTCCTGAGCTACACCTTC. V gene TRBV6-5 combines with J gene TRBJ1-2; D gene uncertain. Germline lookup yields CDR1 MNHEY and CDR2 SVGAGI. V lost 2 bases, J lost 9 bases, and 10 bases lay in between. The CDR3 extends over 12 amino acids.

The CDR3 nucleotides are TGTGCCAGCAGCGGTAGGCTACAGGGTTACAATGAGCAGTTCTTC. The encoded protein is CASSGRLQGYNEQFF. The V gene is TRBV9, the J gene TRBJ2-1; possible D gene TRBD1, 6 bases. This CDR3 has 15 residues. Looked up from germline, CDR1 is SGDLS and CDR2 is YYNGEE. Trimming pared 3 bases from V and 4 bases from J, leaving 14 bases between.

This chain links TRBV19 with TRBJ1-5; 8 positions match TRBD1. Trimming took 6 bases from V and 2 from J; bases not matched to a gene: 9. The CDR3 is 16 amino acids. Germline CDR1 reads LNHDA; CDR2 reads SQIVND (reference sequence). As DNA, the CDR3 is TGTGCCAGTAGGGACCAGGGGGCGGGTGGCAATCAGCCCCAGCATTTT. Translated, it gives CASRDQGAGGNQPQHF.

CDR3 coding DNA: TGTGCCAGCAGCTTGGCCTGGGACAGGGGACGCGAACACTATGGCTACACCTTC. Protein: CASSLAWDRGREHYGYTF. The chain is built from TRBV5-8 and TRBJ1-2, with TRBD1 matching 10 bases. CDR3 length: 18 residues. Unmatched junction bases numbered 11, after V lost 0 bases and J lost 3 bases. From germline, CDR1 is SGHTS and CDR2 YDEGEE.

The CDR3 bases are TGTGCCAGCAGCTCCACTAGCGGGGACCCCTACGAGCAGTACTTC. Translated: CASSSTSGDPYEQYF. The rearrangement joins TRBV5-4 to TRBJ2-7; 10 bases agree with TRBD2. The CDR3 sequence is 15 residues long. Germline V gene sequence: CDR1 SGHNT, CDR2 YYREEE (reference sequence). V lost 3 bases to trimming and J lost 2 bases; unmatched junction nucleotides: 5. The full variable domain, its missing parts supplied by reference TRBV5-4 and TRBJ2-7, is ETGVTQSPTHLIKTRGQQVTLRCSSQSGHNTVSWYQQALGQGPQFIFQYYREEENGRGNFPPRFSGLQFPNYSSELNVNALELDDSALYLCASSSTSGDPYEQYFGPGTRLTVT.

The chain carries TRBV7-2 and TRBJ1-3; 7 nucleotides match TRBD1. The CDR3 is 14 residues long. Losses at the gene ends were 5 bases for V and 8 bases for J; bases not matched to a gene: 9. Germline V gene lookup returns CDR1 SGHTA and CDR2 FQGNSA. The chain's CDR3 is CASSLAGTADTIYF. The CDR3 bases are TGTGCCAGCAGCCTCGCCGGGACAGCCGACACCATATATTTT.

The chain couples TRBV30 to TRBJ1-1; no clear D gene. V was cut by 4 bases and J by 1 base, with 13 bases left in between. From germline, CDR1 is GTSNPN and CDR2 SVGIG (reference sequence). This CDR3 spans 14 amino acids. The DNA for the CDR3 is TGTGCCTGGACCTTAGAGGCAGGGAACACTGAAGCTTTCTTT. Protein product: CAWTLEAGNTEAFF.

V and J are TRBV7-2 and TRBJ2-1, with D unresolved. The V gene lost 4 bases and the J gene lost 15 bases, with 16 bases spanning the gap. There are 12 residues in the CDR3. The germline gives CDR1 SGHTA, CDR2 FQGNSA. Here the CDR3 DNA reads TGTGCCAGCAGCTCCCTACTTAGGCGTCCGTTCTTC. It yields the protein CASSSLLRRPFF.

As DNA, the CDR3 is TGCGCCAGCAGTGAACGGAACACCGGGGAGCTGTTTTTT. Its protein product is CASSERNTGELFF. The chain recombines TRBV10-2 with TRBJ2-2; D gene unclear. V lost 3 bases and J lost 1, with 3 bases in between. Germline values: CDR1 WSHSY, CDR2 SAAADI. This CDR3 is 13 amino acids long.

The chain joins TRBV29-1 to TRBJ2-7; a possible D gene is TRBD2 (5 bases). V lost 6 bases and J 0 bases, leaving 9 bases between the germline ends. This CDR3 has 12 residues. Per the germline V gene, CDR1 is SQVTM and CDR2 is ANQGSEA. The CDR3 region is CSVAESSYEQYF. DNA of the CDR3: TGCAGCGTAGCGGAAAGCTCCTACGAGCAGTACTTC.

This clone was seen only once. CDR3 in amino acids: CATSRGGTSYEQYF. The CDR3 bases are TGTGCCACCAGCAGGGGGGGGACCTCCTACGAGCAGTACTTC. This chain connects TRBV15 to TRBJ2-7; 7 bases are shared with TRBD2. The CDR3 is made up of 14 amino acids. Germline lookup yields CDR1 LNHNV and CDR2 YYDKDF (reference sequence). With V trimmed by 3 bases and J by 0 bases, 2 bases remained unmatched.

V and J are TRBV21-1 and TRBJ1-1; the table's D call, TRBD1, was not checked against the DNA. TRBV21-1 is a listed pseudogene. CDR3 length equals 15 residues. The CDR3 loop reads CASSKDGPMNTEAFF. The CDR3 nucleotides read TGTGCCAGCAGCAAAGATGGGCCCATGAACACTGAAGCTTTCTTT.

This clone was recorded once. The CDR3 protein is CASRPRQAQFNEKLFF. The CDR3 bases are TGTGCCAGCAGGCCCCGGCAGGCACAGTTTAATGAAAAACTGTTTTTT. The rearrangement links TRBV4-2 to TRBJ1-4; D unresolved. In germline, CDR1 is LGHNA, CDR2 YNFKEQ. There are 16 residues in the CDR3. V shed 6 bases and J shed 4 bases, with 18 bases lying between them.

This clone was counted a single time. The V gene is TRBV6-1, the J gene TRBJ1-2; TRBD1 might be the D (5 bases). The CDR3 covers 11 residues. Looked up from germline, CDR1 is MNHNS and CDR2 is SASEGT. V shed 10 bases and J shed 4 bases, with 10 bases lying between them. DNA of the CDR3: TGTGCCACCAGACAGACCTATGGCTACACCTTC. This encodes CATRQTYGYTF.

This chain joins TRBV7-8 and TRBJ2-2; 9 nucleotides match TRBD1. The V segment lost 5 bases and the J segment 5 bases; nucleotides outside the gene matches: 12. The CDR3 sequence is 17 residues long. In germline, CDR1 is SGHVS, CDR2 FQNEAQ. In nucleotides, the CDR3 is TGTGCCAGCAGCGCACCCAAGACAGGGGGTCGGACCGGGGAGCTGTTTTTT. Its translation is CASSAPKTGGRTGELFF.

This sequence joins TRBV19 and TRBJ2-5, with a tentative D call TRBD2 (7 bases). This CDR3 is built from 15 residues. Germline V lookup: CDR1 LNHDA, CDR2 SQIVND (reference sequence). The CDR3 protein is CAVGRPGVLQETQYF. In DNA, the CDR3 is TGTGCGGTCGGGAGGCCAGGGGTCCTCCAAGAGACCCAGTACTTC.

The chain employs TRBV27 and TRBJ2-7; TRBD1 aligns across 8 bases. Germline CDR1 MNHEY, CDR2 SMNVEV (reference sequence). The length of the CDR3 is 13 residues. The trim removed 4 bases at V and 7 bases at J, leaving 6 bases unmatched. The CDR3 region has the DNA TGTGCCAGCAGTTCGGACAGGGATGATGAGCAGTACTTC. Its translation is CASSSDRDDEQYF.

V gene TRBV6-1 combines with J gene TRBJ1-1; D unclear. The V end was cut by 2 bases, the J end by 11 bases, with 9 bases between. The CDR3 length is 11 residues. Germline V gene sequence: CDR1 MNHNS, CDR2 SASEGT. The CDR3 bases are TGTGCCAGCAGTGAACGTGGGCTGGCTTTCTTT. Translated: CASSERGLAFF.

This chain links TRBV7-7 with TRBJ2-7; 11 bases align to TRBD1. V was clipped by 5 bases and J by 3 bases; unmatched bases: 6. The CDR3 is 15 amino acids. CDR1 SSHAT and CDR2 FNYEAQ come from the germline V gene (reference sequence). The CDR3 loop is CASSLGQGEGYEQYF. Written as DNA, the CDR3 is TGTGCCAGCAGCCTGGGACAGGGGGAGGGCTACGAGCAGTACTTC.

This clone was picked up one time. The CDR3 spells CAISADRGRNIQYF. The DNA for the CDR3 is TGTGCCATCAGTGCAGACAGGGGGCGCAACATTCAGTACTTC. The V call is TRBV10-3, the J call TRBJ2-4; 10 positions match TRBD1. The CDR3 runs to 14 residues. The germline gives CDR1 ENHRY, CDR2 SYGVKD. Trimming at V came to 4 bases and at J to 7 bases, leaving 4 bases not matched to a gene.

This chain links TRBV4-1 with TRBJ2-7; 9 bases line up with TRBD1. The CDR3 spans 16 residues. CDR1 is MGHRA and CDR2 is YSYEKL in the germline V gene. The junction had 17 bases not matched to a gene; V was cut back by 5 bases and J by 9 bases. CDR3 in amino acids: CASSTGARDRAHAQYF. The CDR3 DNA reads TGCGCCAGCAGCACCGGGGCCCGGGACAGGGCCCACGCGCAGTACTTC.

The chain links TRBV7-8 to TRBJ1-4; D uncertain. Trimming left V 2 bases short and J 7 bases short, with 5 bases between. Germline V gene lookup returns CDR1 SGHVS and CDR2 FQNEAQ. CDR3 length: 12 residues. CDR3 protein: CASSLNREKLFF. For the CDR3, the DNA is TGTGCCAGCAGCTTAAACCGTGAAAAACTGTTTTTT.